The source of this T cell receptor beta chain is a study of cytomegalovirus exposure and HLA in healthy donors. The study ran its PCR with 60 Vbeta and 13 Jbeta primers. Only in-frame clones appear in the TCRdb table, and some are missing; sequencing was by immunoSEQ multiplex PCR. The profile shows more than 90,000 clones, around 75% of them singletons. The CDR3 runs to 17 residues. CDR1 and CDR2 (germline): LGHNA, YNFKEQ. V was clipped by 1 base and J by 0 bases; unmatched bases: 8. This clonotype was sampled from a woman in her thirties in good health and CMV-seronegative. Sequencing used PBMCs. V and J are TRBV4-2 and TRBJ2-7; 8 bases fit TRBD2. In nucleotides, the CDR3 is TGTGCCAGCAGCCAAGTTTCGGGCGGGGGGAGCTCCTACGAGCAGTACTTC. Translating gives CASSQVSGGGSSYEQYF.